This entry is about one T cell receptor (beta chain). These data are taken from a study of shared clonotypes between healthy human individuals. The table came from immunoSEQ multiplex PCR; TCRdb's copy has only in-frame clones and leaves some out. The repertoire holds approximately 2.5 million clones, with approximately 93% as singletons. The germline V and J ends were trimmed by 5 bases and 4 bases, with 17 bases remaining between them. Per germline, CDR1 SGDLS and CDR2 YYNGEE. The CDR3 has 15 residues. The source of this sequence is a young man in good health. Some clones in this sample may be carry-over from other donors' samples. The sample was naive CD4+ T cells from PBMCs. Subset meaning: CD45RA+ positively selected. The rearrangement joins TRBV9 to TRBJ2-3; a possible D gene is TRBD2 (5 bases). The CDR3 DNA is TGTGCCAGCAGAGCGAGGGAAGGTAAACCAGATACGCAGTATTTT. Its translation: CASRAREGKPDTQYF.